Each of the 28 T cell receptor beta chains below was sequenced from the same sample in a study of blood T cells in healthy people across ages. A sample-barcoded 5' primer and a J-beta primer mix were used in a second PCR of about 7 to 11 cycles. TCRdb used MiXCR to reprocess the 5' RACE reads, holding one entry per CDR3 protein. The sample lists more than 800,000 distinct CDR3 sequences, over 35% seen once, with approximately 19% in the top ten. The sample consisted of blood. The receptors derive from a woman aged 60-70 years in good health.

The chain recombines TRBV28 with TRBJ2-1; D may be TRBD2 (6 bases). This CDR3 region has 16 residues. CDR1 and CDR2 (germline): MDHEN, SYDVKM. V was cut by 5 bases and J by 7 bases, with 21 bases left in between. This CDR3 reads CASSHPSGPPGNEQFF. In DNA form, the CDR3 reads TGTGCCAGCAGTCACCCCAGCGGGCCTCCTGGGAATGAGCAGTTCTTC.

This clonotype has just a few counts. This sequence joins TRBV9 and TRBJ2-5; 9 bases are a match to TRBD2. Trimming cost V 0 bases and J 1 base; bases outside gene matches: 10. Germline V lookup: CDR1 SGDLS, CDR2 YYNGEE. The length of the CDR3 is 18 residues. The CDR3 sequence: CASSVEAGGALRQETQYF. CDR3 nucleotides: TGTGCCAGCAGCGTAGAGGCGGGAGGGGCCCTGCGCCAAGAGACCCAGTACTTC.

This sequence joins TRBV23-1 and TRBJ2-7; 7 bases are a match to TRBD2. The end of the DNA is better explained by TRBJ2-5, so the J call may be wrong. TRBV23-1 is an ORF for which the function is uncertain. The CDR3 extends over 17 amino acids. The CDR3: CASSQSRAEAGEETQYF. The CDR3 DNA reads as TGCGCCAGCAGTCAATCGAGAGCTGAGGCGGGAGAAGAGACCCAGTACTTC.

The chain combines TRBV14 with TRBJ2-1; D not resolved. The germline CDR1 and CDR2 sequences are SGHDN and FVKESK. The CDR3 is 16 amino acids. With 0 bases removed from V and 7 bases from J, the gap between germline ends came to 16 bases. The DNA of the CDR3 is TGTGCCAGCAGCCAAGATCCCCCTCCTGTCTGGAATGAGCAGTTCTTC. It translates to CASSQDPPPVWNEQFF.

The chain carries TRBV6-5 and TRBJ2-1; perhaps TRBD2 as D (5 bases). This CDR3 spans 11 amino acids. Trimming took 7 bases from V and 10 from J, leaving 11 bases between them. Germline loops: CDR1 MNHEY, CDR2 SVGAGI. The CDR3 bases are TGTGCCAGCACCACCGGGAAAGAGCAGTTCTTC. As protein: CASTTGKEQFF.

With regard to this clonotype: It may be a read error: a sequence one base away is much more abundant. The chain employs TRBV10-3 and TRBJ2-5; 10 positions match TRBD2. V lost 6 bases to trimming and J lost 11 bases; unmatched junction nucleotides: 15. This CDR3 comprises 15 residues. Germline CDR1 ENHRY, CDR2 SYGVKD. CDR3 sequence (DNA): TGTGCCATCAGAGAACTAGCGGGACCCTACAATGAGCAGTACTTC. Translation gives CAIRELAGPYNEQYF.

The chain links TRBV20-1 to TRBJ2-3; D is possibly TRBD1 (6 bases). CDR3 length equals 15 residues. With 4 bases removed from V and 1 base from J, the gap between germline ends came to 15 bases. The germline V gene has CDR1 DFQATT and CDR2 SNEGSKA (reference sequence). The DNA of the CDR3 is TGCAGTGCTAAAGATCCCCGGACAGGCACAGATACGCAGTATTTT. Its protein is CSAKDPRTGTDTQYF.

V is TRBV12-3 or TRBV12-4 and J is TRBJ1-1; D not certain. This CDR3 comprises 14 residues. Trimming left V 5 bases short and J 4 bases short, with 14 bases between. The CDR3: CASSGTAHGTEAFF. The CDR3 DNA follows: TGTGCCAGCAGTGGAACAGCCCATGGCACTGAAGCTTTCTTT.

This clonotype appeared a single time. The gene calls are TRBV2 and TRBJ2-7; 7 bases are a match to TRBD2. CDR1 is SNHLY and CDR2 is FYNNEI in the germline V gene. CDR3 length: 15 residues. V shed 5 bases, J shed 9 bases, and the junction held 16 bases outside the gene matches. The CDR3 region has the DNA TGTGCCAGCAGTCCTACTAGCGTTCGCTCCTATGGGCAGTACTTC. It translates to CASSPTSVRSYGQYF.

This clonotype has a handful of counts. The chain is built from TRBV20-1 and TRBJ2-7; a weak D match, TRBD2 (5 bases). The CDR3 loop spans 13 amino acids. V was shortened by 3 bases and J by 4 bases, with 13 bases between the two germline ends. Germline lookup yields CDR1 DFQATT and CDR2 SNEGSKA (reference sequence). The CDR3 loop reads CSARDPSRYEQYF. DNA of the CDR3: TGCAGTGCTAGGGATCCTAGCCGTTACGAGCAGTACTTC.

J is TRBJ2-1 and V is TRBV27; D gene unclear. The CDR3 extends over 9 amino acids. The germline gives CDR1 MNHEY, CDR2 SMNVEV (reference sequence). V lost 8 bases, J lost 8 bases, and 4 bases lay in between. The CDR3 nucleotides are TGTGCCAGCGGCGATGAGCAGTTCTTC. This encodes CASGDEQFF.

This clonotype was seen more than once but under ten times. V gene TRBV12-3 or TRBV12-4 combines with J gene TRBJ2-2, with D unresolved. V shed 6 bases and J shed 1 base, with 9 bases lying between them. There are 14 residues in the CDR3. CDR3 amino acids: CASSPLWNTGELFF. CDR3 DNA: TGTGCCAGCAGCCCCCTATGGAACACCGGGGAGCTGTTTTTT.

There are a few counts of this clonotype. CDR3 sequence: CASSAPGAGVRETQYF. CDR3 sequence (DNA): TGTGCCAGCAGCGCGCCGGGAGCGGGAGTACGAGAGACCCAGTACTTC. The chain couples TRBV9 to TRBJ2-5; the match to TRBD2 covers 8 bases. This CDR3 has 16 residues. Per germline, CDR1 SGDLS and CDR2 YYNGEE. With 3 bases clipped from V and 4 bases from J, the junction kept 11 bases outside the gene matches.

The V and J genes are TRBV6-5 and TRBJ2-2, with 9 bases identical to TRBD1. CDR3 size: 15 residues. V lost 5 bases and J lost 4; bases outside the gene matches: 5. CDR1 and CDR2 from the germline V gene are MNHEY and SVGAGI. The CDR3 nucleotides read TGTGCCAGCAGTGCGACAGGGGGAGGCACCGGGGAGCTGTTTTTT. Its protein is CASSATGGGTGELFF.

CDR3: CASSQAQPTYTF. DNA of the CDR3: TGTGCCAGCAGCCAAGCACAGCCGACCTACACCTTC. The chain uses TRBV4-2 and TRBJ1-2; D remains unclear. CDR3 length equals 12 residues. Trimming stripped 1 base from V and 10 bases from J, with 10 bases between. Per germline, CDR1 LGHNA and CDR2 YNFKEQ.

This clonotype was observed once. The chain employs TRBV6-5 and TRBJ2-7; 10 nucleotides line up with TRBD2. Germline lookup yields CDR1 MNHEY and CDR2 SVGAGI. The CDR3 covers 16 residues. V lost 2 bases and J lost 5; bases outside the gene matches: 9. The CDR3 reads CASSYTASGSLHEQYF. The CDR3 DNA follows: TGTGCCAGCAGTTACACTGCTAGCGGGAGTTTACACGAGCAGTACTTC.

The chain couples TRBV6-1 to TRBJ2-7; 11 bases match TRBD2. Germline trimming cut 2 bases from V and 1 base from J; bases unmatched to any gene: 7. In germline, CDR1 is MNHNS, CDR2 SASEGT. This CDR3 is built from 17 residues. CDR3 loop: CASSEPPGTSGSYEQYF. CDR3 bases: TGTGCCAGCAGTGAACCCCCCGGGACTAGCGGATCCTACGAGCAGTACTTC.

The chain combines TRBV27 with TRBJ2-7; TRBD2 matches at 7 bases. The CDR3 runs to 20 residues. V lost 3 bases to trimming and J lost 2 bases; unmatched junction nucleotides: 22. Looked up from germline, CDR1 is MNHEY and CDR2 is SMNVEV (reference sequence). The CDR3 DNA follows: TGTGCCAGCAGTTTGGGTGGGCTGGTTGGGGGAGGGCCCTACCCCTACGAGCAGTACTTC. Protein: CASSLGGLVGGGPYPYEQYF.

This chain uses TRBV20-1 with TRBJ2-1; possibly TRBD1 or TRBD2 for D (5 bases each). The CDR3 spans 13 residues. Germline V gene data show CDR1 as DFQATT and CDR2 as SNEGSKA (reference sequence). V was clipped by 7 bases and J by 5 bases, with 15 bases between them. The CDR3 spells CSGNRDAHNEQFF. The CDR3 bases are TGCAGTGGGAACCGGGACGCACACAATGAGCAGTTCTTC.

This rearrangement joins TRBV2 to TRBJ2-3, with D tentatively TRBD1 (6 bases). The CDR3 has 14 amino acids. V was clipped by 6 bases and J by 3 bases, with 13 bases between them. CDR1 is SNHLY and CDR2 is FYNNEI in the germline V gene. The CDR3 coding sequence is TGTGCCAGCAGCAGGAACAGGGTAACAGATACGCAGTATTTT. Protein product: CASSRNRVTDTQYF.

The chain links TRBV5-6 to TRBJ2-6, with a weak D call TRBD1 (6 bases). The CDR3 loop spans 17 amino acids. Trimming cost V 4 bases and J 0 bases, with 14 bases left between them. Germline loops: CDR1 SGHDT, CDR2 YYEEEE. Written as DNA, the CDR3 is TGTGCCAGCAGCCGGGACATCCAGAGCTCTGGGGCCAACGTCCTGACTTTC. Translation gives CASSRDIQSSGANVLTF.

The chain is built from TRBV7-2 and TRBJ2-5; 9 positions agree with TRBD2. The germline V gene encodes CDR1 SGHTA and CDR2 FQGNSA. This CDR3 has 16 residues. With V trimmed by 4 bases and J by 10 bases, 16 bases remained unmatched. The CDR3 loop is CASSSPRGRVENDQYF. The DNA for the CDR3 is TGTGCCAGCAGCTCCCCCCGCGGGAGGGTGGAGAATGACCAGTACTTC.

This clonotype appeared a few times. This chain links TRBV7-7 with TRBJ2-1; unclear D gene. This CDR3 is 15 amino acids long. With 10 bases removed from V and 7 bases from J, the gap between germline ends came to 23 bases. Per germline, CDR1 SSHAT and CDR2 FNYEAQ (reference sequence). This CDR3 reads CATAPMFGQRNEQFF. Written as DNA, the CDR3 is TGTGCCACCGCCCCGATGTTCGGGCAGAGAAATGAGCAGTTCTTC.

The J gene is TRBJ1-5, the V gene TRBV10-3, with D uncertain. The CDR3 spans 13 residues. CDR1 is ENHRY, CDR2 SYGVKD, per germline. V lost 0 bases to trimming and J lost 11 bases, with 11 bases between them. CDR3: CAISESNAETQHF. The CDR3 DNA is TGTGCCATCAGTGAGTCGAACGCAGAGACCCAGCATTTT.

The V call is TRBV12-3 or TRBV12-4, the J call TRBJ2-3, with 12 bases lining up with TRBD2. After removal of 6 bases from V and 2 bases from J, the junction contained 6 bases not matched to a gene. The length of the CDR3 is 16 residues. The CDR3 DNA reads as TGTGCCAGCAGACCCGGACTAGCGGGACCCACAGATACGCAGTATTTT. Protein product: CASRPGLAGPTDTQYF.

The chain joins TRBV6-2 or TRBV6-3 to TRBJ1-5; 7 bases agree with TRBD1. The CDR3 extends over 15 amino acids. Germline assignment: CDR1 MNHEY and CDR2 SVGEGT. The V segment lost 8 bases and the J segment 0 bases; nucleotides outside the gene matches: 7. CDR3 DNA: TGTGCCAGCGGACGGACAGGAAATAGCAATCAGCCCCAGCATTTT. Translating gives CASGRTGNSNQPQHF.

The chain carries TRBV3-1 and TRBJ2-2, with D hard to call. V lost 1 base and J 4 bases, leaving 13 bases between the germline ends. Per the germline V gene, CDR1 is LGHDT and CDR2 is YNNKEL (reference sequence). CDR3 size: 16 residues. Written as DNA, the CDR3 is TGTGCCAGCAGCCAAGTACCGTGGCGGAGCACCGGGGAGCTGTTTTTT. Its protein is CASSQVPWRSTGELFF.

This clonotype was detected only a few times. Written as DNA, the CDR3 is TGTGCCAGCAGCTCACAGGGGTCCCCAGATACGCAGTATTTT. Protein sequence: CASSSQGSPDTQYF. The chain carries TRBV11-2 and TRBJ2-3; TRBD1 matches at 7 bases. The CDR3 is 14 amino acids. The germline V gene encodes CDR1 SGHAT and CDR2 FQNNGV. V shed 4 bases, J shed 4 bases, and the junction held 5 bases outside the gene matches. Full variable domain (rest looked up from reference TRBV11-2 and TRBJ2-3): EAGVAQSPRYKIIEKRQSVAFWCNPISGHATLYWYQQILGQGPKLLIQFQNNGVVDDSQLPKDRFSAERLKGVDSTLKIQPAKLEDSAVYLCASSSQGSPDTQYFGPGTRLTVL.